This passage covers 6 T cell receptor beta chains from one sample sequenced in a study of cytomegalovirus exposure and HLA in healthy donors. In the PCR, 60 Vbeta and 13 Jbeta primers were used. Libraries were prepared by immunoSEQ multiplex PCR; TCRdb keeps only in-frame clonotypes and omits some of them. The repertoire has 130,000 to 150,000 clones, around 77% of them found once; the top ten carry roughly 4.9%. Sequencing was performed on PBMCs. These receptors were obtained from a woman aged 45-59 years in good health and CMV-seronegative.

CDR3 protein: CATSRDMAGNYEQYF. The DNA for the CDR3 is TGTGCCACCAGCAGAGATATGGCAGGGAATTACGAGCAGTACTTC. V is TRBV15 and J is TRBJ2-7; tentative D call: TRBD1 (5 bases). The CDR3 sequence is 15 residues long. V lost 0 bases and J lost 4, with 13 bases in between. CDR1 and CDR2 (germline): LNHNV, YYDKDF (reference sequence).

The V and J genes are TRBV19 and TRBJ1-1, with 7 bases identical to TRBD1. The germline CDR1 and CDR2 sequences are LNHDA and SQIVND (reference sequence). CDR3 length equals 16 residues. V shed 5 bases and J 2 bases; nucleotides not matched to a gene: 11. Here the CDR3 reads CASSVGPWDRNTEAFF. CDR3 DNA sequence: TGTGCCAGTAGTGTCGGGCCCTGGGACAGAAACACTGAAGCTTTCTTT.

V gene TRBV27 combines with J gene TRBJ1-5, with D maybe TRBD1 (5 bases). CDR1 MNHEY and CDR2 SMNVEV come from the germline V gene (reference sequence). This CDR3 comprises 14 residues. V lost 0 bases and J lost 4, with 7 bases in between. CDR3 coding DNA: TGTGCCAGCAGTTTATCCAGGGTGAATCAGCCCCAGCATTTT. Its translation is CASSLSRVNQPQHF.

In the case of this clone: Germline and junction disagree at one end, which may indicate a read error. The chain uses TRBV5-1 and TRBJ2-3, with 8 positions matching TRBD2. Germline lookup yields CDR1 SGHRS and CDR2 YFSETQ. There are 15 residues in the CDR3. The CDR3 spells CASTPTSAPTNTQYF. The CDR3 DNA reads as TGCGCCAGCACCCCGACTAGCGCCCCCACAAATACGCAGTATTTT.

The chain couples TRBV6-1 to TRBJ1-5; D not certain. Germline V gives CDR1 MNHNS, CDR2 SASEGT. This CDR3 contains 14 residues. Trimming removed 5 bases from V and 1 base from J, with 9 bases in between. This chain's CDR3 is CASSRGRSNQPQHF. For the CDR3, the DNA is TGTGCCAGCAGTAGAGGAAGGAGCAATCAGCCCCAGCATTTT.

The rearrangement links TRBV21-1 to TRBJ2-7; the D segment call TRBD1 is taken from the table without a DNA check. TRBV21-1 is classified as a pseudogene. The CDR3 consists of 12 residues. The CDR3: CASLWTVREQYF. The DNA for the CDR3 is TGTGCCAGCCTTTGGACAGTTAGGGAGCAGTACTTC.